Presented here are 22 T cell receptor beta chains from one specimen sequenced in a study of blood T cell repertoires in COVID-19. Sequenced by immunoSEQ multiplex PCR; TCRdb stores in-frame clones only, minus some. Among under 300,000 clones listed, about nine tenths were seen once. Sequencing used peripheral blood. All receptors come from a man aged 50 to 59 with acute or convalescent COVID-19.

The genes are TRBV29-1 and TRBJ1-4; weak D call: TRBD1 (5 bases). V was pared by 3 bases and J by 7 bases, with 12 bases between. Per germline, CDR1 SQVTM and CDR2 ANQGSEA. CDR3 length: 13 residues. The CDR3 loop reads CSVDGGRCEKLFF. The CDR3 DNA sequence: TGCAGCGTTGACGGGGGGAGGTGTGAAAAACTGTTTTTT.

The chain uses TRBV6-5 and TRBJ1-6, with a tentative D call TRBD1 (6 bases). Looked up from germline, CDR1 is MNHEY and CDR2 is SVGAGI. The CDR3 sequence is 15 residues long. The V end lost 6 bases, the J end lost 9 bases, and 18 bases lay between the germline ends. CDR3 sequence reads: CASRPEQGIGSPLHF. The CDR3 bases are TGTGCCAGCAGGCCAGAACAGGGCATCGGTTCACCCCTCCACTTT.

This sequence joins TRBV5-1 and TRBJ1-1, with D maybe TRBD1 (5 bases). V gave up 0 bases and J gave up 5 bases, with 14 bases separating them. Germline loops: CDR1 SGHRS, CDR2 YFSETQ. CDR3 size: 15 residues. CDR3 DNA sequence: TGCGCCAGCAGCTTGGGGGGCAGGAAAGGGACTGAAGCTTTCTTT. Translated: CASSLGGRKGTEAFF.

The CDR3 reads CAWSGNLGANVLTF. The CDR3 region has the DNA TGTGCCTGGAGCGGTAATCTCGGGGCCAACGTCCTGACTTTC. This chain joins TRBV30 and TRBJ2-6; D remains unclear. CDR1 is GTSNPN, CDR2 SVGIG, per germline (reference sequence). This CDR3 has 14 residues. V lost 3 bases and J 4 bases, leaving 10 bases between the germline ends.

The rearrangement links TRBV6-5 to TRBJ2-1, with D uncertain. The V end was cut by 6 bases, the J end by 6 bases, with 15 bases between. Per germline, CDR1 MNHEY and CDR2 SVGAGI. The CDR3 extends over 14 amino acids. CDR3 loop: CASRPLSGINEQFF. Here the CDR3 DNA reads TGTGCCAGCAGGCCCCTTTCAGGCATCAATGAGCAGTTCTTC.

The gene calls are TRBV7-3 and TRBJ1-3, with D uncertain. V was shortened by 4 bases and J by 2 bases, with 9 bases between the two germline ends. The germline gives CDR1 SGHTA, CDR2 FQGTGA. CDR3 length equals 14 residues. The CDR3 reads CASSSVPAGNTIYF. The CDR3 DNA reads TGTGCCAGCAGCTCGGTTCCTGCTGGAAACACCATATATTTT.

This clone was detected a few times. The sample holds other DNA sequences that translate to the same CDR3. This chain connects TRBV30 to TRBJ1-5; possibly TRBD1 for D (6 bases). From germline, CDR1 is GTSNPN and CDR2 SVGIG (reference sequence). The V and J ends lost 0 bases and 5 bases respectively, with 8 bases between them. There are 13 residues in the CDR3. In DNA, the CDR3 is TGTGCCTGGAGTGTCAGGGGTGATCAGCCCCAGCATTTT. Amino acid sequence: CAWSVRGDQPQHF.

The chain has TRBV4-2 and TRBJ1-5, with TRBD1 as a possible D gene (5 bases). V lost 0 bases to trimming and J lost 6 bases, with 18 bases between them. This CDR3 region has 17 residues. From germline, CDR1 is LGHNA and CDR2 YNFKEQ. CDR3 sequence reads: CASSQDIRGSGGQPQHF. In nucleotides, the CDR3 is TGTGCCAGCAGCCAAGACATCCGGGGCAGCGGGGGTCAGCCCCAGCATTTT.

This chain uses TRBV28 with TRBJ1-5, with 8 bases fitting TRBD1. The J segment lost 6 bases and the V segment lost 3 bases, leaving 13 bases of the junction unmatched. The V gene's germline CDR1 is MDHEN and CDR2 SYDVKM. The CDR3 runs to 17 residues. CDR3 amino acids: CASSLGNRGRAVQPQHF. The CDR3 region has the DNA TGTGCCAGCAGTTTGGGGAACAGGGGGAGAGCGGTTCAGCCCCAGCATTTT.

The CDR3 bases are TGTGCCAGCAGCCCTGGACTAGGCCCTTTATACGAGCAGTACTTC. Protein product: CASSPGLGPLYEQYF. The rearrangement joins TRBV11-3 to TRBJ2-7; 7 nucleotides line up with TRBD2. The CDR3 length is 15 residues. The germline gives CDR1 SGHNT, CDR2 YENEEA. Trimming cost V 5 bases and J 4 bases; bases outside gene matches: 11.

This sequence joins TRBV7-3 and TRBJ2-5; the D gene is possibly TRBD1 (5 bases). V gave up 6 bases and J gave up 1 base, with 15 bases separating them. CDR1 is SGHTA, CDR2 FQGTGA, per germline. CDR3 length: 15 residues. CDR3 DNA: TGTGCCAGCAGTCCTACCCGACAGTTCCAAGAGACCCAGTACTTC. Its protein is CASSPTRQFQETQYF.

The chain is built from TRBV19 and TRBJ1-6, with 7 bases identical to TRBD1. The V and J ends lost 5 bases and 10 bases, in that order; junction bases with no gene match: 8. The V gene's germline CDR1 is LNHDA and CDR2 SQIVND (reference sequence). There are 14 residues in the CDR3. CDR3 amino acids: CASSLDRVRSPLHF. The CDR3 DNA sequence: TGTGCCAGTAGTCTCGACAGGGTACGATCACCCCTCCACTTT.

The chain employs TRBV11-2 and TRBJ1-6, with 7 bases that match TRBD1. V was pared by 5 bases and J by 0 bases, with 10 bases of the junction left unmatched. Germline V lookup: CDR1 SGHAT, CDR2 FQNNGV. CDR3 length: 18 residues. The chain's CDR3 is CASSPRGYPSSYNSPLHF. The CDR3 coding sequence is TGTGCCAGCAGCCCCAGGGGGTACCCGAGCTCCTATAATTCACCCCTCCACTTT.

In this sample, this clone turned up once. V gene TRBV18 combines with J gene TRBJ2-3; 11 nucleotides match TRBD1. V lost 0 bases, J lost 3 bases, and 2 bases stayed unmatched. There are 16 residues in the CDR3. CDR1 and CDR2 (germline): KGHSH, LQKENI. In DNA form, the CDR3 reads TGTGCCAGCTCACCACCGGGACAGGGGGTGACAGATACGCAGTATTTT. It codes for CASSPPGQGVTDTQYF.

This rearrangement joins TRBV3-1 (or the pseudogene TRBV3-2) to TRBJ1-6; perhaps TRBD1 as D (6 bases). The CDR3 has 14 amino acids. The V end was cut by 4 bases, the J end by 6 bases, with 10 bases between. Germline-derived CDR1 and CDR2 are LGHDT and YNNKEL (reference sequence). CDR3 region: CASSPRTVNSPLHF. The DNA for the CDR3 is TGTGCCAGCAGCCCTAGGACAGTTAATTCACCCCTCCACTTT.

V gene TRBV4-1 combines with J gene TRBJ1-2; D is unresolved. This CDR3 region has 15 residues. Germline V gives CDR1 MGHRA, CDR2 YSYEKL. The V gene lost 2 bases and the J gene lost 7 bases, with 17 bases spanning the gap. The CDR3: CASSQLFISSGGYTF. The DNA of the CDR3 is TGCGCCAGCAGCCAATTGTTCATATCATCGGGTGGCTACACCTTC.

This clone has a single count. The gene calls are TRBV19 and TRBJ1-5, with 9 nucleotides matching TRBD1. The CDR3 spans 15 residues. The germline V gene has CDR1 LNHDA and CDR2 SQIVND (reference sequence). Germline trimming cut 4 bases from V and 5 bases from J; bases unmatched to any gene: 6. CDR3 sequence reads: CASSRDRVRDQPQHF. The CDR3 DNA reads as TGTGCCAGTAGTAGGGACAGGGTGCGGGATCAGCCCCAGCATTTT.

V gene TRBV14 combines with J gene TRBJ2-1; 7 positions agree with TRBD1. V trimming: 4 bases; J trimming: 6 bases; junction bases outside the gene matches: 9. Per germline, CDR1 SGHDN and CDR2 FVKESK. The CDR3 runs to 15 residues. The CDR3: CASSLQGWSGNEQFF. The CDR3 DNA follows: TGTGCCAGCAGCCTACAGGGGTGGTCTGGCAATGAGCAGTTCTTC.

The CDR3 here is CASSGTSGGAGETQYF. Here the CDR3 DNA reads TGTGCCAGCAGCGGCACTAGCGGGGGCGCTGGGGAGACCCAGTACTTC. This chain links TRBV9 with TRBJ2-5; TRBD2 aligns across 11 bases. The CDR3 loop spans 16 amino acids. CDR1 is SGDLS, CDR2 YYNGEE, per germline. Trimming removed 3 bases from V and 5 bases from J; junction bases left unmatched: 9. Using reference TRBV9 and TRBJ2-5 for the parts outside the CDR3, the full variable domain is DSGVTQTPKHLITATGQRVTLRCSPRSGDLSVYWYQQSLDQGLQFLIQYYNGEERAKGNILERFSAQQFPDLHSELNLSSLELGDSALYFCASSGTSGGAGETQYFGPGTRLLVL.

The chain recombines TRBV7-2 with TRBJ1-2; unclear D gene. V shed 1 base and J shed 0 bases, with 9 bases lying between them. The CDR3 runs to 15 residues. Germline lookup yields CDR1 SGHTA and CDR2 FQGNSA. The CDR3 sequence is CASSLVAASNYGYTF. The CDR3, as DNA: TGTGCCAGCAGCTTAGTAGCGGCCTCTAACTATGGCTACACCTTC.

The J gene is TRBJ1-2, the V gene TRBV15; D gene ambiguous. Germline CDR1 and CDR2: LNHNV and YYDKDF (reference sequence). V was trimmed by 2 bases and J by 1 base, leaving 20 bases between them. The CDR3 extends over 18 amino acids. CDR3 loop: CATSRTSDSNVDNYGYTF. The CDR3 nucleotides read TGTGCCACCAGCAGAACTTCGGACTCAAATGTGGATAACTATGGCTACACCTTC. Filled out from reference TRBV15 and TRBJ1-2, the complete variable domain reads DAMVIQNPRYQVTQFGKPVTLSCSQTLNHNVMYWYQQKSSQAPKLLFHYYDKDFNNEADTPDNFQSRRPNTSFCFLDIRSPGLGDTAMYLCATSRTSDSNVDNYGYTFGSGTRLTVV.

The chain combines TRBV7-3 with TRBJ2-3; D perhaps matches TRBD1 (6 bases). The CDR3 extends over 13 amino acids. Deletions cut 3 bases from V and 4 bases from J, with 8 bases between. Germline V gene data show CDR1 as SGHTA and CDR2 as FQGTGA. The CDR3 region has the DNA TGTGCCAGCAGCTTCCCAGGGGCAGATACGCAGTATTTT. Translated, it gives CASSFPGADTQYF.